Each of the 27 T cell receptor beta chains below was sequenced from the same sample in a study of CD8+ T cells in alopecia areata. RNA, once extracted, was reverse transcribed into cDNA for use as the sequencing template. Assay used: immunoSEQ multiplex PCR; TCRdb lists only in-frame clones, some missing. Of roughly 140,000 clones listed, 62% were seen once; the top ten hold approximately 34%. The source material was CD8+ T cells sorted from blood. Receptor source: a human donor in good health.

This sequence joins TRBV9 and TRBJ1-5; no definite D call. Germline CDR1 and CDR2: SGDLS and YYNGEE. The V end was cut by 7 bases, the J end by 0 bases, with 8 bases between. There are 13 residues in the CDR3. The DNA for the CDR3 is TGTGCCAGCTCTTCGCTTAGCAATCAGCCCCAGCATTTT. Translating gives CASSSLSNQPQHF.

Points on this clone: The same CDR3 is also encoded by other DNA sequences in this sample. The chain employs TRBV27 and TRBJ1-2, with D perhaps matching TRBD1 (5 bases). The CDR3 covers 13 residues. The germline gives CDR1 MNHEY, CDR2 SMNVEV (reference sequence). V dropped 2 bases and J dropped 4 bases, with 8 bases sitting between them. CDR3 residues: CASSLGTAYGYTF. DNA for the CDR3: TGTGCCAGCAGTTTAGGGACGGCCTATGGCTACACCTTC.

This clone was observed a few times. The chain carries TRBV29-1 and TRBJ1-1; D call uncertain. The CDR3 extends over 11 amino acids. V was clipped by 4 bases and J by 6 bases, with 9 bases between them. Germline V lookup: CDR1 SQVTM, CDR2 ANQGSEA. The CDR3 sequence is CSVVRRAEAFF. The CDR3 DNA follows: TGCAGCGTTGTGCGGAGGGCTGAAGCTTTCTTT.

The V call is TRBV27, the J call TRBJ1-5; D perhaps matches TRBD1 (6 bases). Trimming took off 8 bases at V and 5 bases at J, with 25 bases between the two ends. Germline values: CDR1 MNHEY, CDR2 SMNVEV (reference sequence). The CDR3 is 17 amino acids. CDR3 sequence: CASGHRDNLGGDQPQHF. For the CDR3, the DNA is TGTGCCAGCGGCCACCGGGACAACCTCGGAGGCGATCAGCCCCAGCATTTT.

This rearrangement joins TRBV29-1 to TRBJ2-7; D possibly corresponds to TRBD1 (6 bases). Trimming pared 6 bases from V and 3 bases from J, leaving 18 bases between. The length of the CDR3 is 14 residues. The V gene's germline CDR1 is SQVTM and CDR2 ANQGSEA. The CDR3 spells CSVVEGESGYEQYF. CDR3 DNA: TGCAGCGTCGTTGAGGGGGAGAGTGGCTACGAGCAGTACTTC.

The chain has TRBV7-6 and TRBJ2-7; no clear D. V lost 1 base, J lost 2 bases, and 9 bases lay in between. CDR1 and CDR2 (germline): SGHVS, FNYEAQ. The CDR3 length is 14 residues. This chain's CDR3 is CASSLGGVTYEQYF. For the CDR3, the DNA is TGTGCCAGCAGCTTAGGTGGGGTTACCTACGAGCAGTACTTC.

This chain joins TRBV7-9 and TRBJ1-2; D possibly corresponds to TRBD1 (5 bases). CDR1 and CDR2 from the germline V gene are SEHNR and FQNEAQ (reference sequence). Trimming took 6 bases from V and 6 from J, leaving 11 bases between them. CDR3 length equals 12 residues. The CDR3 protein is CASSSSGNGYTF. CDR3 in DNA: TGTGCCAGCAGTTCTTCAGGGAATGGCTACACCTTC.

In its sample, this clone was seen once. The chain has TRBV27 and TRBJ1-5, with TRBD1 identical over 7 bases. Germline CDR1 reads MNHEY; CDR2 reads SMNVEV (reference sequence). V was clipped by 1 base and J by 6 bases; unmatched bases: 3. This CDR3 has 14 residues. In nucleotides, the CDR3 is TGTGCCAGCAGTTTATTAGGGGGCGTTCAGCCCCAGCATTTT. It translates to CASSLLGGVQPQHF.

The sample holds a few counts of this clone. The chain uses TRBV29-1 and TRBJ2-3, with 10 bases lining up with TRBD2. The CDR3 runs to 15 residues. Germline CDR1 reads SQVTM; CDR2 reads ANQGSEA. Trimming at V came to 7 bases and at J to 10 bases, leaving 17 bases not matched to a gene. This CDR3 is CSDRTSGSEGVAQYF. The CDR3 DNA is TGCAGCGACCGGACTAGCGGAAGCGAGGGCGTTGCGCAGTATTTT.

V is TRBV27 and J is TRBJ2-7; D may correspond to TRBD1 or TRBD2 (5 bases each). Germline loops: CDR1 MNHEY, CDR2 SMNVEV (reference sequence). This CDR3 comprises 14 residues. V was pared by 3 bases and J by 6 bases, with 15 bases between. CDR3 sequence (DNA): TGTGCCAGCAGTTTTGACAGTCGGGGCGGCGAGCAGTACTTC. This codes for CASSFDSRGGEQYF.

As concerns this clone: Other DNA sequences within the sample encode an identical CDR3. The CDR3 DNA is TGTGCCAGCAGTCTTATGCGGCCGAACACTGAAGCTTTCTTT. It yields the protein CASSLMRPNTEAFF. The chain has TRBV27 and TRBJ1-1; D gene unclear. The germline CDR1 and CDR2 sequences are MNHEY and SMNVEV (reference sequence). Trimming cost V 5 bases and J 1 base, with 11 bases left between them. This CDR3 has 14 amino acids.

The genes are TRBV10-2 and TRBJ1-1; D remains ambiguous. Per germline, CDR1 WSHSY and CDR2 SAAADI. Trimming removed 8 bases at V and 2 bases at J, with 15 bases between. This CDR3 comprises 14 residues. DNA for the CDR3: TGCGCCAGCCGCGCAGGCTCCTCTAACACTGAAGCTTTCTTT. The encoded protein is CASRAGSSNTEAFF.

The chain combines TRBV2 with TRBJ1-5; 7 bases align to TRBD1. V lost 5 bases to trimming and J lost 0 bases; unmatched junction nucleotides: 7. The CDR3 length is 16 residues. Germline CDR1 and CDR2: SNHLY and FYNNEI. Written as DNA, the CDR3 is TGTGCCAGCAGTCTAGGGGGCCCCTATAGCAATCAGCCCCAGCATTTT. Protein: CASSLGGPYSNQPQHF.

The chain employs TRBV30 and TRBJ1-1; unclear D gene. There are 14 residues in the CDR3. Germline V CDR1 and CDR2: GTSNPN, SVGIG (reference sequence). V gave up 2 bases and J gave up 0 bases, with 10 bases separating them. The CDR3, as DNA: TGTGCCTGGAGTAGATCAGAGATGAACACTGAAGCTTTCTTT. This encodes CAWSRSEMNTEAFF.

The rearrangement uses TRBV29-1 and TRBJ2-1, with D perhaps given as TRBD1 or TRBD2 (5 bases each). CDR3 size: 14 residues. V gave up 7 bases and J gave up 0 bases, with 13 bases separating them. Germline loops: CDR1 SQVTM, CDR2 ANQGSEA. The CDR3: CSARDASSYNEQFF. The CDR3 DNA follows: TGCAGCGCTCGGGACGCTAGCTCCTACAATGAGCAGTTCTTC.

The CDR3 region is CAWSVRGQGNTEAFF. The DNA for the CDR3 is TGTGCCTGGAGTGTACGTGGACAGGGAAACACTGAAGCTTTCTTT. The V gene is TRBV30, the J gene TRBJ1-1; 8 positions agree with TRBD1. The germline V gene has CDR1 GTSNPN and CDR2 SVGIG (reference sequence). The CDR3 sequence is 15 residues long. The junction had 5 bases not matched to a gene; V was cut back by 0 bases and J by 2 bases.

The chain is built from TRBV12-5 and TRBJ2-7, with 15 bases fitting TRBD2. Germline CDR1 is LGHNT and CDR2 is FRNRAP. J lost 2 bases, V lost 3 bases, and 11 bases had no gene match. The length of the CDR3 is 19 residues. CDR3 nucleotide sequence: TGTGCTAGTGGTTTCCAGGGACTAGCGGGAGGTAACTCGGCCTACGAGCAGTACTTC. Translated: CASGFQGLAGGNSAYEQYF.

J is TRBJ1-5 and V is TRBV7-9; D possibly corresponds to TRBD1 (6 bases). The CDR3 runs to 13 residues. Germline assignment: CDR1 SEHNR and CDR2 FQNEAQ (reference sequence). V lost 6 bases and J 6 bases, leaving 12 bases between the germline ends. The CDR3 reads CASRPDSVQPQHF. The CDR3 DNA sequence: TGTGCCAGCAGGCCGGACAGCGTTCAGCCCCAGCATTTT.

This clone was counted a few times. Other nucleotide sequences from this sample produce the same CDR3. The V call is TRBV5-4, the J call TRBJ2-1; D is uncertain. The CDR3 has 12 residues. Trimming pared 0 bases from V and 6 bases from J, leaving 4 bases between. The V gene's germline CDR1 is SGHNT and CDR2 YYREEE (reference sequence). CDR3: CASSLGSNEQFF. CDR3 nucleotide sequence: TGTGCCAGCAGCTTGGGTAGCAATGAGCAGTTCTTC.

V gene TRBV27 combines with J gene TRBJ2-3; TRBD2 is a possible D gene (5 bases). Germline V CDR1 and CDR2: MNHEY, SMNVEV (reference sequence). This CDR3 has 14 residues. V was cut by 7 bases and J by 0 bases, with 11 bases left in between. CDR3 sequence (DNA): TGTGCCAGCAATGAGGGCGGGAGCACAGATACGCAGTATTTT. This encodes CASNEGGSTDTQYF.

The V gene is TRBV29-1, the J gene TRBJ2-1, with a tentative D call TRBD2 (6 bases). The V gene's germline CDR1 is SQVTM and CDR2 ANQGSEA. CDR3 length: 19 residues. Trimming took 0 bases from V and 3 from J, leaving 24 bases between them. This CDR3 reads CSVEEVGLGGGSVYNEQFF. The CDR3 DNA is TGCAGCGTTGAAGAGGTTGGGCTAGGTGGGGGGAGTGTCTACAATGAGCAGTTCTTC.

The V call is TRBV29-1, the J call TRBJ2-3; 11 bases fit TRBD2. V lost 1 base, J lost 3 bases, and 3 bases stayed unmatched. This CDR3 has 15 amino acids. Germline V lookup: CDR1 SQVTM, CDR2 ANQGSEA. CDR3 loop: CSVEVSGRVTDTQYF. The CDR3 coding sequence is TGCAGCGTTGAAGTTAGCGGGAGGGTTACAGATACGCAGTATTTT.

In its sample, this clone was seen a few times. A far larger clone is one base from this, pointing to a likely read error. V is TRBV5-6 and J is TRBJ2-1; D call uncertain. Trimming took 4 bases from V and 7 from J, leaving 6 bases between them. Germline V gene sequence: CDR1 SGHDT, CDR2 YYEEEE. The CDR3 is 11 residues long. The CDR3 reads CASSGANEQFF. The CDR3 DNA reads TGTGCCAGCAGCGGAGCGAATGAGCAGTTCTTC.

This clone was recorded a few times. The chain uses TRBV15 and TRBJ1-2, with TRBD1 matching 7 bases. J lost 6 bases, V lost 4 bases, and 14 bases had no gene match. This CDR3 is 16 amino acids long. Germline loops: CDR1 LNHNV, CDR2 YYDKDF (reference sequence). The CDR3 DNA sequence: TGTGCCACCAGCATCACGGGACAGCGGACTTTAAATGGCTACACCTTC. This encodes CATSITGQRTLNGYTF.

The rearrangement joins TRBV15 to TRBJ1-3, with D unclear. V lost 9 bases and J 3 bases, leaving 15 bases between the germline ends. Per the germline V gene, CDR1 is LNHNV and CDR2 is YYDKDF (reference sequence). This CDR3 has 14 residues. The CDR3: CATQQSRDGNTIYF. CDR3 sequence (DNA): TGTGCCACACAACAATCCCGAGATGGAAACACCATATATTTT.

The gene calls are TRBV27 and TRBJ2-7; 7 nucleotides align to TRBD2. Per germline, CDR1 MNHEY and CDR2 SMNVEV (reference sequence). This CDR3 has 15 amino acids. J gave up 1 base and V 6 bases, and 9 bases lay outside the gene matches. CDR3 DNA sequence: TGTGCCAGCAGCCTAAAGGGACTAACTTCCTACGAGCAGTACTTC. It specifies CASSLKGLTSYEQYF.

The chain combines TRBV15 with TRBJ1-1, with D maybe TRBD1 (6 bases). From germline, CDR1 is LNHNV and CDR2 YYDKDF (reference sequence). The CDR3 is 13 amino acids. Trimming pared 8 bases from V and 3 bases from J, leaving 13 bases between. CDR3 bases: TGTGCCACCTCTAAGGGGGACCACACTGAAGCTTTCTTT. Its translation: CATSKGDHTEAFF.